This T cell receptor (beta chain) was profiled in a study of blood T cell repertoires in COVID-19. Study-wide context: Sources were T cells, B-cell-depleted T cells, or PBMCs; the material itself was cDNA or gDNA.

The protocol was immunoSEQ multiplex PCR, while the TCRdb copy is restricted to in-frame clones and leaves out a portion. The data hold about 350,000 clones, with more than 85% observed a single time. V lost 1 base to trimming and J lost 6 bases, with 10 bases between them. CDR3 length: 13 residues. CDR1 and CDR2 from the germline V gene are LGHDT and YNNKEL (reference sequence). This TCR derives from a woman younger than 45 who had recovered from COVID-19. Sequenced: PBMCs or T cells enriched from blood (not recorded which). V is TRBV3-1 (or the pseudogene TRBV3-2) and J is TRBJ2-7, with D possibly TRBD2 on 6 matching bases. CDR3 amino acids: CASSQVVGGEQYF. DNA of the CDR3: TGTGCCAGCAGCCAAGTGGTGGGGGGCGAGCAGTACTTC.